A selection of T cell receptor beta chains follows, all from one sample in a study of T cells after yellow fever vaccination. A single record per CDR3 protein comes from TCRdb applying MiXCR to the 5' RACE reads. The sample has fewer than 450,000 distinct CDR3 sequences, around 4.1% seen once; the top ten hold less than 25%. This specimen consisted of PBMCs, obtained 5 days after the yellow fever booster vaccination. The origin of the receptors is a man younger than 30 who received the YFV17D yellow fever vaccine. Each CDR3 is given with its conserved first and last residue. The order of the fields is J gene, V gene, D gene, clone size, CDR3 DNA, CDR3 protein. The D gene is left open where the match is weak. Part of the rows lack a size; the others show once, few, many or a class for expanded clones.

TRBJ1-5	TRBV6-6	.	.	TGTGCCAGCCTCAAAGGTGGGCAGATCCAGCCCCAGCATTTT	CASLKGGQIQPQHF
TRBJ2-2	TRBV5-6	.	.	TGTGCTACCCAGCCCAGAAACACCGGGGAGCTGTTTTTT	CATQPRNTGELFF
TRBJ2-4	TRBV6-5	.	.	TGTGCCAGCAGTTACTCTTCGGACTCTTCCAAAAACATTCAGTACTTC	CASSYSSDSSKNIQYF
TRBJ1-2	TRBV5-1	TRBD1	.	TGCGCCAGCAGCGCCCGGGACAGCTATGGCTACACCTTC	CASSARDSYGYTF
TRBJ2-3	TRBV14	.	few	TGTGCCAGCAGCCATGGACGGAGGGGGACACATCTGTCCAACACAGATACGCAGTATTTT	CASSHGRRGTHLSNTDTQYF
TRBJ2-3	TRBV6-5	TRBD2	few	TGTGCCAGCAGTTACTCTAGCGGGGGCCTCACAGATACGCAGTATTTT	CASSYSSGGLTDTQYF
TRBJ2-5	TRBV13	.	few	TGTGCCAGCAGCTTAGACATAGAAATGACCCAGTACTTC	CASSLDIEMTQYF
TRBJ2-5	TRBV3-1	TRBD2	.	TGTGCCAGCAGCCATGGCCTAGCGGGGTCGAGATGGGAGACCCAGTACTTC	CASSHGLAGSRWETQYF
TRBJ2-1	TRBV11-2	.	many	TGTGCCAGCAGCTCCGAGCACAATGAGCAGTTCTTC	CASSSEHNEQFF
TRBJ2-5	TRBV19	TRBD2	few	TGTGCCAGTAGTATAGGGGCCAGCGGGGGCGCGGCGGAGACCCAGTACTTC	CASSIGASGGAAETQYF
TRBJ1-5	TRBV4-1	.	.	TGCGCCAGCAGCCAAGATCCCCTTGGGACTGAATATCAGCCCCAGCATTTT	CASSQDPLGTEYQPQHF
TRBJ2-1	TRBV27	.	few	TGTGCCAGCAGTTTATTTGGTTCCTACAATGAGCAGTTCTTC	CASSLFGSYNEQFF
TRBJ1-1	TRBV12-3/TRBV12-4	.	many	TGTGCCAGCAGTTCGCAACAGGGGAACACTGAAGCTTTCTTT	CASSSQQGNTEAFF
TRBJ1-2	TRBV5-1	.	.	TGCGCCAGCAGCTTTTGGGACGGCTACACCTTC	CASSFWDGYTF
TRBJ2-3	TRBV12-3/TRBV12-4	TRBD1	few	TGTGCCAGCAGCGCAGCCGGGACAGGGTCTGATACGCAGTATTTT	CASSAAGTGSDTQYF
TRBJ2-7	TRBV9	.	few	TGTGCCAGCAGCCCCCGCGGCGTCCGGGATGACGAGCAGTACTTC	CASSPRGVRDDEQYF
TRBJ2-4	TRBV7-2	.	many	TGTGCCAGCAGCCGGCGGCGGGGACAACAAAACATTCAGTACTTC	CASSRRRGQQNIQYF